This entry lists 13 T cell receptor beta chains sequenced from one sample in a study of T-cell memory formation after mild COVID-19. One entry per CDR3 protein, called by TCRdb with MiXCR from the 5' RACE reads. Of around 450,000 distinct CDR3 sequences listed, roughly 24% were seen once; the top ten hold 8.8%. The sample was PBMCs or a T cell subset sorted from them (not recorded which). The receptors derive from an adult woman who had mild COVID-19 (a few samples of this study predate the infection). Cell type and time point are not known.

This clonotype was counted between two and nine times. The chain carries TRBV7-2 and TRBJ2-5, with a tentative D call TRBD2 (6 bases). The CDR3 loop spans 16 amino acids. Per the germline V gene, CDR1 is SGHTA and CDR2 is FQGNSA. V dropped 5 bases and J dropped 1 base, with 17 bases sitting between them. The CDR3 here is CASSLLFLASQETQYF. The CDR3 bases are TGTGCCAGCAGCCTCTTGTTTCTAGCGAGCCAAGAGACCCAGTACTTC. Full variable domain (outside the CDR3, taken from reference TRBV7-2 and TRBJ2-5): GAGVSQSPSNKVTEKGKDVELRCDPISGHTALYWYRQSLGQGLEFLIYFQGNSAPDKSGLPSDRFSAERTGGSVSTLTIQRTQQEDSAVYLCASSLLFLASQETQYFGPGTRLLVL.

The chain employs TRBV24-1 and TRBJ2-3, with a possible D match to TRBD1 (6 bases). This CDR3 is built from 15 residues. Germline CDR1 and CDR2: KGHDR and SFDVKD. The V end was cut by 7 bases, the J end by 2 bases, with 15 bases between. CDR3: CATSPTGAYTDTQYF. The CDR3 DNA sequence: TGTGCCACCAGCCCGACAGGAGCTTACACAGATACGCAGTATTTT.

Only a few counts were recorded for this clonotype. The DNA of the CDR3 is TGTGCCAGCAGTTCGGACAGGGTGGGCACTGAAGCTTTCTTT. It specifies CASSSDRVGTEAFF. The V call is TRBV6-5, the J call TRBJ1-1; 8 nucleotides match TRBD1. Germline CDR1 is MNHEY and CDR2 is SVGAGI. With 4 bases clipped from V and 4 bases from J, the junction kept 5 bases outside the gene matches. The CDR3 sequence is 14 residues long.

The chain recombines TRBV2 with TRBJ2-7, with D maybe TRBD2 (6 bases). Between the trimmed V and J ends, which lost 0 bases and 4 bases, there was a span of 13 bases. This CDR3 region has 15 residues. Per germline, CDR1 SNHLY and CDR2 FYNNEI. CDR3 loop: CASSEAGRTKYEQYF. Here the CDR3 DNA reads TGTGCCAGCAGTGAAGCTGGGCGGACTAAATACGAGCAGTACTTC.

This clonotype is a singleton in its sample. At one end the junction does not follow the germline gene, possibly because of a read error. The chain has TRBV7-7 and TRBJ2-3, with D tentatively TRBD1 (5 bases). CDR1 SSHAT and CDR2 FNYEAQ come from the germline V gene (reference sequence). The CDR3 runs 15 residues. CDR3 sequence (DNA): TGTGCTAGCAGCTTATACGCAGGGAACACAGATACGCAGTATTTT. Protein sequence: CASSLYAGNTDTQYF.

This clonotype was observed a handful of times. The chain is built from TRBV12-3 or TRBV12-4 and TRBJ2-2; no definite D call. The CDR3 covers 15 residues. V lost 7 bases, J lost 6 bases, and 18 bases lay in between. The CDR3 loop is CASTPRPVSAGELFF. The CDR3 DNA is TGTGCCAGCACTCCTAGGCCAGTAAGCGCCGGGGAGCTGTTTTTT.

The rearrangement joins TRBV20-1 to TRBJ1-2, with a weak D call TRBD1 (5 bases). Germline V lookup: CDR1 DFQATT, CDR2 SNEGSKA (reference sequence). V was shortened by 6 bases and J by 6 bases, with 17 bases between the two germline ends. The CDR3 has 13 residues. CDR3 sequence: CSAPPGEGNGYTF. The CDR3 DNA reads TGCAGTGCCCCTCCCGGGGAGGGGAATGGCTACACCTTC.

This clonotype was detected only a few times. V and J are TRBV7-2 and TRBJ2-7; possible D gene TRBD2, 6 bases. V was cut by 0 bases and J by 3 bases, with 9 bases left in between. Per the germline V gene, CDR1 is SGHTA and CDR2 is FQGNSA. The CDR3 has 14 residues. This CDR3 reads CASSLAGGIYEQYF. The CDR3 DNA sequence: TGTGCCAGCAGCTTAGCGGGGGGAATCTACGAGCAGTACTTC. Filled out from reference TRBV7-2 and TRBJ2-7, the complete variable domain reads GAGVSQSPSNKVTEKGKDVELRCDPISGHTALYWYRQSLGQGLEFLIYFQGNSAPDKSGLPSDRFSAERTGGSVSTLTIQRTQQEDSAVYLCASSLAGGIYEQYFGPGTRLTVT.

CDR3 DNA sequence: TGTGCGGAAGAGACAGGGACCTACGAGCAGTACTTC. Protein sequence: CAEETGTYEQYF. This chain uses TRBV7-9 with TRBJ2-7, with 7 bases lining up with TRBD1. The CDR3 covers 12 residues. Germline assignment: CDR1 SEHNR and CDR2 FQNEAQ (reference sequence). The entire variable domain, with the rest obtained from reference TRBV7-9 and TRBJ2-7, is as follows: DTGVSQNPRHKITKRGQNVTFRCDPISEHNRLYWYRQTLGQGPEFLTYFQNEAQLEKSRLLSDRFSAERPKGSFSTLEIQRTEQGDSAMYLCAEETGTYEQYFGPGTRLTVT.

This chain connects TRBV19 to TRBJ2-1, with TRBD2 matching 8 bases. The germline V gene encodes CDR1 LNHDA and CDR2 SQIVND (reference sequence). V was clipped by 3 bases and J by 8 bases; unmatched bases: 12. CDR3 size: 16 residues. CDR3: CASSIGLAGQRDEQFF. DNA for the CDR3: TGTGCCAGTAGTATTGGGCTAGCGGGTCAACGGGATGAGCAGTTCTTC.

This clonotype came up a few times. The rearrangement links TRBV24-1 to TRBJ1-5; weak D call: TRBD1 (5 bases). In germline, CDR1 is KGHDR, CDR2 SFDVKD. The V and J ends lost 6 bases and 11 bases respectively, with 13 bases between them. The CDR3 loop spans 12 amino acids. CDR3 sequence reads: CATSPTVGAQHF. In nucleotides, the CDR3 is TGTGCCACCAGTCCGACAGTAGGAGCCCAGCATTTT.

The chain employs TRBV7-3 and TRBJ1-2; no clear D. CDR3 length equals 14 residues. V was clipped by 6 bases and J by 7 bases, with 18 bases between them. Germline lookup yields CDR1 SGHTA and CDR2 FQGTGA. The CDR3, as DNA: TGTGCCAGCAGTCCCGGCCATCTCGGGCCTGGCTACACCTTC. This codes for CASSPGHLGPGYTF.

In its sample, this clonotype was seen a few times. V is TRBV28 and J is TRBJ2-3; possibly TRBD1 for D (6 bases). The CDR3 is 18 amino acids. In germline, CDR1 is MDHEN, CDR2 SYDVKM. Trimming stripped 5 bases from V and 0 bases from J, with 21 bases between. CDR3 sequence reads: CASSPPVQGLISTDTQYF. The CDR3 nucleotides read TGTGCCAGCAGTCCACCCGTACAGGGATTGATAAGCACAGATACGCAGTATTTT.